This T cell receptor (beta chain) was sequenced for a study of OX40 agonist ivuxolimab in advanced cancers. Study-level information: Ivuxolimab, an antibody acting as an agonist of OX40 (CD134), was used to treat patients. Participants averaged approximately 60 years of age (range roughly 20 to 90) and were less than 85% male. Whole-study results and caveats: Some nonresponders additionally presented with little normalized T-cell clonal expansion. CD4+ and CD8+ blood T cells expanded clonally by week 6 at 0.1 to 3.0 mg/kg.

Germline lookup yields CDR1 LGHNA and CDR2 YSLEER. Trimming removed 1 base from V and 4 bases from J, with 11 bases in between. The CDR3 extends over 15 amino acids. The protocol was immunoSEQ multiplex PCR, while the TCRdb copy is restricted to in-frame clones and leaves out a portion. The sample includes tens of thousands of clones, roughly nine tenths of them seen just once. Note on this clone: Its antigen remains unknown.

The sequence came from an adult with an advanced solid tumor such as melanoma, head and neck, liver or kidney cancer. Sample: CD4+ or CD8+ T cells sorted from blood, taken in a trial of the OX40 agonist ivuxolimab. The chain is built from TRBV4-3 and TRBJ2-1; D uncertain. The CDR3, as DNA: TGCGCCAGCAGCCAAGGCACCGCTCCTTACAATGAGCAGTTCTTC. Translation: CASSQGTAPYNEQFF.